The present entry profiles one T cell receptor (beta chain) with its context. Its antigen is as yet unknown. With 60 Vbeta and 13 Jbeta primers, the PCR was carried out. Assay: immunoSEQ multiplex PCR; the TCRdb copy retains only in-frame clones and omits some. Among around 120,000 clones listed, about 80% were seen once. Unrecorded immune exposures were likely, despite nominal health at sampling. The data stem from a study of cytomegalovirus exposure and HLA in healthy donors. Background on the study: Of about 390 genotyped donors, 75% to 90% grouped in the Caucasian-associated ancestry cluster. Whole-study findings and limits: Looking again later, the authors saw that most CMV-associated TCR beta chains seemed HLA-restricted.

The CDR3 totals 13 residues. V dropped 5 bases and J dropped 4 bases, with 11 bases sitting between them. The V gene's germline CDR1 is MRHNA and CDR2 SNTAGT. This clonotype was obtained from a woman between 50 and 59 years old in good health and CMV-seropositive. The J gene is TRBJ1-1, the V gene TRBV6-4; no firm D call. Sequences were obtained from PBMCs. CDR3 protein: CASSFEVGTEAFF. As DNA, the CDR3 is TGTGCCAGCAGTTTTGAGGTAGGCACTGAAGCTTTCTTT.